This T cell receptor (beta chain) stems from a study of beta chain features in type 1 diabetes (dated by TCRdb to 2016 to 2019). At the level of the whole study: Mean age, gender distribution, total cell number and subset yield were not different between patients and healthy donors. Across all samples, some 100,000,000 sorted cells were examined, and cell number per subset correlated strongly with RNA yield. The study compared the TCRB repertoires of sorted circulating CD4+ T cell subsets in recently diagnosed type 1 diabetes patients with those in matched healthy donors. Regulatory and stem cell-like memory subsets were obtained from only 8 patients and roughly eight healthy donors, while naive and central memory subsets were obtained from all 30 or so donors. Study-level results and caveats: HLA sub-analyses involved small numbers of individuals, so any influence of HLA type on TCRB rearrangement remained unresolved. At VDJ recombination sites, type 1 diabetes patients had fewer insertions and more deleted nucleotides, which implies abnormalities in thymic rearrangement. Shorter templates might have been favored by PCR, but patient and control samples were amplified and corrected together, so both groups would have been affected equally by any skew. Naive, central memory and regulatory TCRB repertoires appeared more similar among patients than among healthy donors. A moderate but significant shortening of TCRB CDR3 length was observed in type 1 diabetes patients in all four CD4+ subsets. Because cDNA was sequenced instead of genomic DNA, activated cells with high expression could be over-represented, although the groups did not differ in activation or CD3 levels.

Note on this clone: This receptor's antigen is unknown. No quality values exist for individual bases; no much larger clone is one base distant.

Each donor gave one peripheral blood draw, roughly 0.12 L on average, collected into heparinised tubes. A BD FACSAria II was used to sort naive, central memory, regulatory and stem cell-like memory CD4+ T cells with a panel that included CD45RO, CCR7, CD25, CD127, CD95 and CD27. All sorted populations exceeded 95% purity. PBMCs were isolated immediately by Lymphoprep density gradient centrifugation and stained directly without culture. So that batch effects would be minimized, each experiment stained and sorted samples in pairs, pairing one healthy donor with one patient. All of the isolated RNA was reverse transcribed with the High Capacity cDNA Reverse Transcription Kit, so expressed TCRB transcripts were sequenced. Naive, central memory and regulatory T cell samples underwent deep immunoSEQ sequencing, averaging about 3.57 million total reads per sample. Sorted cells were lysed in RLT buffer, and RNA was extracted using DNase-treated RNeasy Micro or Mini kits according to cell number. To prevent cross-contamination, each cell subset was processed individually, whereas patient and healthy donor samples were processed jointly. The immunoSEQ multiplex PCR was used to amplify TCRB sequences from cDNA, yielding 87-bp fragments that span the CDR3 region. Amplicons were sequenced on the Illumina HiSeq platform. The study's processing was this. PCR bias was corrected computationally using synthetic template baselines, and reads within Hamming distance 2 were collapsed, with unmergeable singletons discarded. Reads were aligned against IMGT so that V, D and J genes, CDR3 length and insertions or deletions at six rearrangement sites could be assigned. Within each subset, clonotype counts were normalized to sorted cell number, and only after that were true diversity and Gini coefficients computed with the tcR R package. The overlap coefficient, calculated on TCRB nucleotide sequences, was used to quantify repertoire sharing. As a proxy for the pre-selection repertoire, out-of-frame TCRB sequences from naive cells were analyzed. Sourced from immuneACCESS, this table was stored by TCRdb with only in-frame sequences that have V and J called. A share of the clones is absent; for the studies checked, an unresolved V gene accounts for under half, and the remainder has no known explanation. That table supplies the V and J calls and clone size; D and trimming were determined from the DNA. This sample holds 600,000 to 700,000 clones; about an eighth were observed only once. Less than 0.025% of the sample is held by the ten biggest clonotypes.

From the cysteine up to the phenylalanine, the CDR3 has a length of 14 residues. CDR3 DNA is the only sequence kept; it has 42 bases, read in frame from the first base. A distance of 15 bases separates the germline ends of V and J, which lose 1 base and 6 bases respectively. Sequences GTSNPN (CDR1) and SVGIG (CDR2) are obtained from the germline V gene (reference sequence). Recombination connected TRBV30 to TRBJ1-2, with a tentative D gene TRBD1 over 6 matching bases. The sample comprised naive CD4+ T cells from blood. In the paper's terms, the cell subset or site label means: true naive CD4+ T cells. This receptor was obtained from a man aged 18 to 30 with type 1 diabetes. This receptor carries the CDR3 CAWSAFRGWNGYTF. Here is the DNA: TGTGCCTGGAGTGCCTTCAGGGGATGGAATGGCTACACCTTC.